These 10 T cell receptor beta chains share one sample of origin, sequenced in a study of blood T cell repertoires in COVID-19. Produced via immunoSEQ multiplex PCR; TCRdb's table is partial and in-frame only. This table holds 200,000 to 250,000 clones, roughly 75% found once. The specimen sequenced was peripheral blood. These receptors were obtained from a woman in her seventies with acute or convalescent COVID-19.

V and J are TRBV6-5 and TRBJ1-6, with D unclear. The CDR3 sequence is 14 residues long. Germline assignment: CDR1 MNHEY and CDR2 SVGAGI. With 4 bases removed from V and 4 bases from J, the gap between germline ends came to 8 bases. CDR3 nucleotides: TGTGCCAGCAGTTCCGCCGGGTATAATTCACCCCTCCACTTT. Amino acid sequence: CASSSAGYNSPLHF.

The CDR3 sequence: CASSVGEAYEQYF. As DNA, the CDR3 is TGCGCCAGCAGTGTGGGGGAGGCCTACGAGCAGTACTTC. The rearrangement links TRBV10-2 to TRBJ2-7; D may be TRBD2 (6 bases). The CDR3 runs 13 residues. Germline loops: CDR1 WSHSY, CDR2 SAAADI. V was cut by 4 bases and J by 2 bases, with 9 bases left in between.

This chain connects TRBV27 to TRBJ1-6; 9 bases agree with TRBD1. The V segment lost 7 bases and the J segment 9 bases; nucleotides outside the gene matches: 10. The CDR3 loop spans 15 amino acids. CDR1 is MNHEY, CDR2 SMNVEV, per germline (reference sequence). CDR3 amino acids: CASKPIQGAPSPLHF. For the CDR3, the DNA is TGTGCCAGCAAACCTATACAGGGGGCTCCTTCACCCCTCCACTTT.

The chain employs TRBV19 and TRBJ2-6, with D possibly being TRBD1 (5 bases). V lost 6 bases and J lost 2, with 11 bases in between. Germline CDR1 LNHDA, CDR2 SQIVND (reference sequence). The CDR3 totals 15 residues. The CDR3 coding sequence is TGTGCCAGTAGCCCTAGGGGTGCTGGGGCCAACGTCCTGACTTTC. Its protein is CASSPRGAGANVLTF.

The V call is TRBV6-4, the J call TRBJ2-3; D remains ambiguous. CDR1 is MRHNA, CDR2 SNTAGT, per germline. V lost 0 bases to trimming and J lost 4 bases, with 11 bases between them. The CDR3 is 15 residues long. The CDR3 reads CASSDSGPAPDTQYF. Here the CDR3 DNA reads TGTGCCAGCAGTGACTCGGGCCCAGCCCCAGATACGCAGTATTTT.

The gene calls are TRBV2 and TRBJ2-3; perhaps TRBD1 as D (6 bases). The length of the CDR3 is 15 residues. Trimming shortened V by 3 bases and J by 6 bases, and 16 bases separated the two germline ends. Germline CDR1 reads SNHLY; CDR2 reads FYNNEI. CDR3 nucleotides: TGTGCCAGCAGTGACCCTCAGGGGTGGTCGGATACGCAGTATTTT. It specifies CASSDPQGWSDTQYF.

CDR3 loop: CAWSLGSSGNTIYF. As DNA, the CDR3 is TGTGCCTGGAGTTTGGGCAGCTCTGGAAACACCATATATTTT. The genes are TRBV30 and TRBJ1-3; D not certain. The CDR3 sequence is 14 residues long. Germline loops: CDR1 GTSNPN, CDR2 SVGIG (reference sequence). The ends were cut back, 2 bases at V and 0 bases at J, with 8 bases in the middle.

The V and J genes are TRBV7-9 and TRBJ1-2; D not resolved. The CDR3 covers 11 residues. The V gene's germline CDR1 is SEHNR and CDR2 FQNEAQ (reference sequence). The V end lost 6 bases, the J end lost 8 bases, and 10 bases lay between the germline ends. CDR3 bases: TGTGCCAGCAGTTTGGACTTCGGCTACACCTTC. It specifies CASSLDFGYTF.

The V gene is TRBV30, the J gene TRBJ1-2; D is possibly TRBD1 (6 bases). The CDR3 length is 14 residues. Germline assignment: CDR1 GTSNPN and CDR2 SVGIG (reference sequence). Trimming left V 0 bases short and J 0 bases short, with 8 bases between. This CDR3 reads CAWSVQGSNYGYTF. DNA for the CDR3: TGTGCCTGGAGTGTACAGGGTTCTAACTATGGCTACACCTTC.

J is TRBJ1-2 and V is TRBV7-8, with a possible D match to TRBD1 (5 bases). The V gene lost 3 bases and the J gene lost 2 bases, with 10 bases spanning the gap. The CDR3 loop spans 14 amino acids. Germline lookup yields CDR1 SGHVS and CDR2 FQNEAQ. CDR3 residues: CASSFSRVNYGYTF. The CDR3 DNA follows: TGTGCCAGCAGCTTCAGCAGGGTCAACTATGGCTACACCTTC.